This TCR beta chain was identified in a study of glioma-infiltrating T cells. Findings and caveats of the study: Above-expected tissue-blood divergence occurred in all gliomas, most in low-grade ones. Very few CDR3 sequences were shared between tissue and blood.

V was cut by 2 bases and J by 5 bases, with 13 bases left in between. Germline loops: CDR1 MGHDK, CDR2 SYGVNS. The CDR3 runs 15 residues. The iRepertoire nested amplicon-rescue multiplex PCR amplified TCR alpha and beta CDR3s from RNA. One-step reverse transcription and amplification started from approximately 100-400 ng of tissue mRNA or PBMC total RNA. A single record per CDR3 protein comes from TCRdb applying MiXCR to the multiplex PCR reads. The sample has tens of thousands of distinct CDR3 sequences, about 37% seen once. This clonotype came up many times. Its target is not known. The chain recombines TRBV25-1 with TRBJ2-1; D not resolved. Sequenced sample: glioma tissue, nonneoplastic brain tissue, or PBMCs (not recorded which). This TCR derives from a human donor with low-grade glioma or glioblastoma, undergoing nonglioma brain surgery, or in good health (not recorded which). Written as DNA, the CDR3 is TGTGCCAGCAGTGAACTAGGACGACCGAACAATGAGCAGTTCTTC. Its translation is CASSELGRPNNEQFF.